The 2 T cell receptor beta chains below come from one sample, sequenced in a study of read filtering for tumor transcriptome and immune sequencing. The library was built from about 400 ng RNA with molecular barcoded adaptors for alpha/delta and beta/gamma chains. TCRdb re-called the reads with MiXCR, one entry per CDR3 protein. The repertoire holds tens of thousands of distinct CDR3 sequences, around an eighth seen once, with approximately 7% in the top ten. Material for sequencing was a population of CD138-negative cells sorted from bone marrow. Every receptor here comes from a donor at least 40 years old with multiple myeloma.

This clonotype was recorded many times. This chain links TRBV11-2 with TRBJ1-3; D is unclear. Germline CDR1 reads SGHAT; CDR2 reads FQNNGV. This CDR3 has 15 residues. Trimming removed 1 base at V and 3 bases at J, with 10 bases between. This CDR3 reads CASSLGQTVGNTIYF. In DNA, the CDR3 is TGTGCCAGCAGCTTAGGTCAGACTGTTGGAAACACCATATATTTT.

This clonotype came up many times. The chain carries TRBV9 and TRBJ1-1; no clear D. Trimming removed 0 bases at V and 1 base at J, with 7 bases between. The CDR3 is made up of 14 amino acids. From germline, CDR1 is SGDLS and CDR2 YYNGEE. CDR3 sequence: CASSVDQSNTEAFF. In DNA, the CDR3 is TGTGCCAGCAGCGTAGATCAATCGAACACTGAAGCTTTCTTT.